Below are 13 T cell receptor beta chains sequenced from a single sample in a study of cytomegalovirus exposure and HLA in healthy donors. PCR used 60 Vbeta primers and 13 Jbeta primers. Measured with immunoSEQ multiplex PCR; TCRdb has only the in-frame clones, and not every one. This table holds about 110,000 clones, 80% to 85% found once. The sequenced sample consisted of PBMCs. The receptors here all came from a woman in her 30s in good health and CMV-seronegative.

CDR3 nucleotide sequence: TGTGCCACCGAGACTAGCGGTGGGGGCTACAATGAGCAGTTCTTC. Translated: CATETSGGGYNEQFF. The chain has TRBV6-1 and TRBJ2-1; 9 bases align to TRBD2. This CDR3 contains 15 residues. CDR1 MNHNS and CDR2 SASEGT come from the germline V gene. Trimming cost V 10 bases and J 3 bases; bases outside gene matches: 10.

CDR3 residues: CASRGLLPLQDTQYF. The CDR3 nucleotides read TGTGCCAGCAGGGGACTCCTACCTTTACAAGATACGCAGTATTTT. J is TRBJ2-3 and V is TRBV2; tentative D call: TRBD2 (6 bases). Trimming cost V 6 bases and J 5 bases, with 18 bases left between them. The germline V gene has CDR1 SNHLY and CDR2 FYNNEI. This CDR3 spans 15 amino acids.

Only one count was recorded for this clone. This rearrangement joins TRBV30 to TRBJ2-3, with 10 positions matching TRBD2. Trimming took 3 bases from V and 2 from J; bases not matched to a gene: 17. CDR1 and CDR2 from the germline V gene are GTSNPN and SVGIG (reference sequence). The CDR3 is made up of 19 amino acids. As DNA, the CDR3 is TGTGCCTGGAGGTGGTCCCCCCCTAGCGGGAGAGGGATCACAGATACGCAGTATTTT. Translating gives CAWRWSPPSGRGITDTQYF.

The rearrangement links TRBV5-4 to TRBJ2-2, with 11 bases that match TRBD2. From germline, CDR1 is SGHNT and CDR2 YYREEE (reference sequence). The J segment lost 5 bases and the V segment lost 4 bases, leaving 10 bases of the junction unmatched. The CDR3 consists of 17 residues. This CDR3 is CASSPNLAGGGTGELFF. The CDR3 bases are TGTGCCAGCAGCCCGAATCTAGCGGGAGGAGGAACCGGGGAGCTGTTTTTT.

The chain employs TRBV14 and TRBJ2-2; a possible D gene is TRBD1 (5 bases). The CDR3 runs to 21 residues. Trimming shortened V by 1 base and J by 1 base, and 25 bases separated the two germline ends. Germline CDR1 reads SGHDN; CDR2 reads FVKESK. The chain's CDR3 is CASSQAAFRARGSQNTGELFF. In nucleotides, the CDR3 is TGTGCCAGCAGCCAAGCAGCCTTTCGTGCTAGGGGTTCACAGAACACCGGGGAGCTGTTTTTT. Full variable domain (rest looked up from reference TRBV14 and TRBJ2-2): EAGVTQFPSHSVIEKGQTVTLRCDPISGHDNLYWYRRVMGKEIKFLLHFVKESKQDESGMPNNRFLAERTGGTYSTLKVQPAELEDSGVYFCASSQAAFRARGSQNTGELFFGEGSRLTVL.

The DNA of the CDR3 is TGTGCCAGCAGTGGGGGGACAGGGTTAAGGGGTGAGCAGTTCTTC. Translated, it gives CASSGGTGLRGEQFF. The V call is TRBV28, the J call TRBJ2-1; 9 bases fit TRBD1. V was pared by 5 bases and J by 9 bases, with 11 bases of the junction left unmatched. This CDR3 has 15 residues. CDR1 MDHEN and CDR2 SYDVKM come from the germline V gene.

V is TRBV4-2 and J is TRBJ2-3; D perhaps matches TRBD2 (5 bases). CDR1 is LGHNA and CDR2 is YNFKEQ in the germline V gene. Trimming removed 0 bases from V and 2 bases from J, with 9 bases in between. The CDR3 loop spans 15 amino acids. The DNA for the CDR3 is TGTGCCAGCAGCCAAGATGGGGAGCCCACAGATACGCAGTATTTT. It yields the protein CASSQDGEPTDTQYF.

The chain recombines TRBV29-1 with TRBJ2-1; 10 bases map to TRBD2. With 3 bases clipped from V and 7 bases from J, the junction kept 3 bases outside the gene matches. CDR1 and CDR2 (germline): SQVTM, ANQGSEA. This CDR3 comprises 13 residues. This CDR3 is CSVDLAGVNEQFF. In nucleotides, the CDR3 is TGCAGCGTTGACCTAGCGGGAGTGAATGAGCAGTTCTTC.

The rearrangement joins TRBV15 to TRBJ2-7, with TRBD2 identical over 7 bases. The CDR3 sequence is 16 residues long. Germline CDR1 reads LNHNV; CDR2 reads YYDKDF (reference sequence). The V and J ends lost 1 base and 6 bases, in that order; junction bases with no gene match: 12. The CDR3 region has the DNA TGTGCCACCAGCAGAGGGGGGGGAAGGGGAACGGTCGAGCAGTACTTC. Translating it yields CATSRGGGRGTVEQYF.

The chain recombines TRBV10-3 with TRBJ2-3, with a weak D call TRBD2 (6 bases). CDR3 length: 16 residues. Trimming took off 0 bases at V and 3 bases at J, with 13 bases between the two ends. Germline V gives CDR1 ENHRY, CDR2 SYGVKD. CDR3 in amino acids: CAISESIVAGTDTQYF. The CDR3 nucleotides read TGTGCCATCAGTGAGTCGATAGTCGCGGGGACAGATACGCAGTATTTT.

The J gene is TRBJ2-2, the V gene TRBV5-1, with D possibly TRBD1 on 5 matching bases. Germline V gives CDR1 SGHRS, CDR2 YFSETQ. V lost 5 bases and J 7 bases, leaving 12 bases between the germline ends. This CDR3 spans 13 amino acids. Here the CDR3 reads CASSPTGDGELFF. DNA for the CDR3: TGCGCCAGCAGTCCTACAGGAGACGGGGAGCTGTTTTTT.

The chain is built from TRBV29-1 and TRBJ2-3; D is unresolved. Germline V gene sequence: CDR1 SQVTM, CDR2 ANQGSEA. This CDR3 has 12 residues. V was cut by 2 bases and J by 7 bases, with 10 bases left in between. DNA for the CDR3: TGCAGCGTTGAAACCCACACGAATACGCAGTATTTT. This gives the protein CSVETHTNTQYF.

The chain couples TRBV5-1 to TRBJ2-7; TRBD1 matches at 7 bases. The J segment lost 5 bases and the V segment lost 4 bases, leaving 6 bases of the junction unmatched. Looked up from germline, CDR1 is SGHRS and CDR2 is YFSETQ. The CDR3 has 13 residues. The CDR3 sequence is CASSRDGTDEQYF. The CDR3, as DNA: TGCGCCAGCAGCCGCGACGGGACAGACGAGCAGTACTTC.